Shown below are 27 T cell receptor beta chains from a single sample sequenced in a study of regulatory T cells in long-lasting Graves disease. Time point reported: persistent/refractory GD, antithyroid drugs over 5 years with positive TRAb. PBMC RNA served as the TCR library source. The authors built TCR beta libraries using iRepertoire HTBI primers and Arm-PCR of CDR3 regions. TCRdb recomputed calls from the multiplex PCR reads with MiXCR, one row per CDR3 protein. Among 300,000 to 500,000 distinct CDR3 sequences listed, around 20% were seen once. The sequences come from peripheral blood mononuclear cells (PBMCs), collected when the disease was refractory, from a patient treated with antithyroid drugs. The receptors stem from a female donor with Graves disease.

The chain employs TRBV11-2 and TRBJ2-3; D is unclear. Germline V gene data show CDR1 as SGHAT and CDR2 as FQNNGV. V dropped 1 base and J dropped 7 bases, with 9 bases sitting between them. CDR3 length: 13 amino acids. CDR3 amino acids: CASSLGVGNTQYF. For the CDR3, the DNA is TGTGCCAGCAGCTTAGGAGTGGGCAATACGCAGTATTTT.

This clonotype appeared many times. V is TRBV30 and J is TRBJ1-1; 9 bases map to TRBD1. CDR3 length: 11 residues. CDR1 is GTSNPN, CDR2 SVGIG, per germline (reference sequence). V shed 5 bases and J 9 bases; nucleotides not matched to a gene: 4. The CDR3 sequence is CAWGGTGKAFF. Written as DNA, the CDR3 is TGTGCCTGGGGAGGGACAGGGAAAGCTTTCTTT.

This clonotype has just a few counts. This may be a read error: a much more frequent sequence differs by one nucleotide. V and J are TRBV2 and TRBJ1-2, with D perhaps matching TRBD1 (5 bases). CDR1 is SNHLY, CDR2 FYNNEI, per germline. V was trimmed by 4 bases and J by 8 bases, leaving 11 bases between them. This CDR3 has 12 residues. This CDR3 reads CASSVGVYGYTF. The CDR3 coding sequence is TGTGCCAGCAGTGTGGGGGTATACGGCTACACCTTC.

V usage is TRBV3-1 and J usage is TRBJ2-7; 9 bases are shared with TRBD1. The CDR3 is made up of 15 amino acids. Trimming removed 10 bases from V and 6 bases from J; junction bases left unmatched: 16. Per the germline V gene, CDR1 is LGHDT and CDR2 is YNNKEL (reference sequence). CDR3 residues: CAIPEPGQGLCEQYF. The DNA for the CDR3 is TGTGCCATACCCGAACCGGGACAGGGTTTGTGCGAGCAGTACTTC.

Only a few counts were recorded for this clonotype. This chain links TRBV9 with TRBJ2-7; D is perhaps TRBD1 or TRBD2 (5 bases each). This CDR3 spans 13 amino acids. With 0 bases removed from V and 5 bases from J, the gap between germline ends came to 9 bases. Per the germline V gene, CDR1 is SGDLS and CDR2 is YYNGEE. CDR3 amino acids: CASSVDGGNEQYF. The CDR3, as DNA: TGTGCCAGCAGCGTAGATGGGGGAAACGAGCAGTACTTC.

Points on this clonotype: This sequence may be a read error, since a much larger clone differs from it by one base. DNA for the CDR3: TGTGCCAGCAGCCACCCTAGTGGCGGCTATGGCTACACCTTC. Protein: CASSHPSGGYGYTF. The chain couples TRBV11-2 to TRBJ1-2; no clear D. The germline V gene encodes CDR1 SGHAT and CDR2 FQNNGV. V gave up 5 bases and J gave up 4 bases, with 14 bases separating them. The CDR3 is made up of 14 amino acids.

This clonotype was detected many times. This chain links TRBV6-1 with TRBJ2-5; the D is unclear. The CDR3 sequence is 12 residues long. CDR1 and CDR2 (germline): MNHNS, SASEGT. V was clipped by 6 bases and J by 5 bases, with 10 bases between them. CDR3 region: CASSQTWETQYF. CDR3 coding DNA: TGTGCCAGCAGCCAAACGTGGGAGACCCAGTACTTC.

The chain links TRBV6-5 to TRBJ2-2, with D perhaps being TRBD1 or TRBD2 (5 bases each). Germline V CDR1 and CDR2: MNHEY, SVGAGI. The CDR3 extends over 13 amino acids. V shed 2 bases and J shed 6 bases, with 7 bases lying between them. The CDR3: CASSYGGAGELFF. The CDR3 coding sequence is TGTGCCAGCAGTTACGGGGGAGCCGGGGAGCTGTTTTTT.

This clonotype was observed a few times. This chain links TRBV7-3 with TRBJ2-1; D may be TRBD1 or TRBD2 (5 bases each). The V and J ends lost 3 bases and 8 bases respectively, with 17 bases between them. The CDR3 loop spans 15 amino acids. Germline lookup yields CDR1 SGHTA and CDR2 FQGTGA. The DNA of the CDR3 is TGTGCCAGCAGCTTTGAGGGCCCGAGGGGTTATGAGCAGTTCTTC. It translates to CASSFEGPRGYEQFF.

Concerning this clonotype itself: A much larger clone sits a single nucleotide away, making a read error possible. This rearrangement joins TRBV12-3 or TRBV12-4 to TRBJ2-5; 9 nucleotides match TRBD1. The CDR3 loop spans 16 amino acids. The CDR3 DNA reads as TGTGCCAGCAGTTTAGCCGGGACAGGGAAACAAGAGACCCGGTACTTC. Protein sequence: CASSLAGTGKQETRYF.

The V and J genes are TRBV5-6 and TRBJ2-1, with D hard to call. CDR3 size: 13 residues. The germline V gene has CDR1 SGHDT and CDR2 YYEEEE. Trimming cost V 1 base and J 6 bases, with 8 bases left between them. CDR3 coding DNA: TGTGCCAGCAGCTTGTGGGCCGCCAATGAGCAGTTCTTC. Residues: CASSLWAANEQFF.

This chain uses TRBV11-2 with TRBJ2-2, with 7 bases matching TRBD2. This CDR3 has 14 residues. Germline CDR1 reads SGHAT; CDR2 reads FQNNGV. V was clipped by 3 bases and J by 6 bases; unmatched bases: 4. The CDR3 spells CASSFGGLAGELFF. CDR3 DNA: TGTGCCAGCAGCTTCGGGGGGTTGGCCGGGGAGCTGTTTTTT.

V gene TRBV4-2 combines with J gene TRBJ2-2, with 8 positions matching TRBD2. The CDR3 covers 16 residues. Looked up from germline, CDR1 is LGHNA and CDR2 is YNFKEQ. Losses at the gene ends were 1 base for V and 5 bases for J; bases not matched to a gene: 6. The CDR3 bases are TGTGCCAGCAGCCAAGTTCTAGGACTAGCAACCGGGGAGCTGTTTTTT. It is translated as CASSQVLGLATGELFF.

The J gene is TRBJ2-2, the V gene TRBV6-1; no clear D. Trimming removed 10 bases from V and 0 bases from J, with 12 bases in between. In germline, CDR1 is MNHNS, CDR2 SASEGT. CDR3 length: 14 amino acids. The CDR3 region has the DNA TGTGCCACCGTCCGGGTCCCGAACACCGGGGAGCTGTTTTTT. Its protein product is CATVRVPNTGELFF.

This clonotype was observed many times. The chain combines TRBV6-2 or TRBV6-3 with TRBJ2-2, with D perhaps being TRBD1 or TRBD2 (5 bases each). Germline V lookup: CDR1 MNHEY, CDR2 SVGEGT. Trimming took off 2 bases at V and 7 bases at J, with 8 bases between the two ends. This CDR3 is 13 amino acids long. CDR3 loop: CASSYEGIGELFF. The CDR3 DNA is TGTGCCAGCAGTTACGAGGGGATCGGGGAGCTGTTTTTT.

V usage is TRBV5-1 and J usage is TRBJ1-2, with D unclear. CDR1 is SGHRS and CDR2 is YFSETQ in the germline V gene. The CDR3 has 14 residues. Trimming removed 1 base at V and 3 bases at J, with 10 bases between. CDR3 nucleotides: TGCGCCAGCAGCTTGTTCCAGGTCGACTATGGCTACACCTTC. Protein product: CASSLFQVDYGYTF.

With regard to this clonotype: A clone one base away is much larger, so this may be a read error. The chain has TRBV7-9 and TRBJ1-2; a weak D match, TRBD1 (6 bases). Germline CDR1 reads SEHNR; CDR2 reads FQNEAQ (reference sequence). This CDR3 has 15 residues. The CDR3 protein is CASSWGRQENYSYTF. The CDR3 nucleotides are TGTGCCAGCAGCTGGGGTCGACAGGAAAACTATAGCTACACCTTC. Using reference TRBV7-9 and TRBJ1-2 for the parts outside the CDR3, the full variable domain is DTGVSQNPRHKITKRGQNVTFRCDPISEHNRLYWYRQTLGQGPEFLTYFQNEAQLEKSRLLSDRFSAERPKGSFSTLEIQRTEQGDSAMYLCASSWGRQENYSYTFGSGTRLTVV.

CDR3 amino acids: CASSPSPSGRGRYEQYF. The CDR3, as DNA: TGTGCCAGCAGCCCGAGCCCTAGCGGGAGGGGGCGATACGAGCAGTACTTC. The rearrangement uses TRBV7-2 and TRBJ2-7, with 12 bases fitting TRBD2. The CDR3 has 17 amino acids. Germline values: CDR1 SGHTA, CDR2 FQGNSA. V was clipped by 5 bases and J by 4 bases; unmatched bases: 12.

The gene calls are TRBV30 and TRBJ1-2, with D maybe TRBD1 (5 bases). The CDR3 is made up of 12 amino acids. The ends were cut back, 4 bases at V and 5 bases at J, with 11 bases in the middle. The V gene's germline CDR1 is GTSNPN and CDR2 SVGIG (reference sequence). The CDR3 sequence: CAWIDWGYGYTF. CDR3 coding DNA: TGTGCCTGGATAGATTGGGGGTATGGCTACACCTTC.

The V gene is TRBV20-1, the J gene TRBJ1-5, with D uncertain. Trimming took 6 bases from V and 4 from J, leaving 10 bases between them. CDR3 size: 12 residues. Germline CDR1 and CDR2: DFQATT and SNEGSKA (reference sequence). As DNA, the CDR3 is TGCAGTGCCCAACCCCAGAATCAGCCCCAGCATTTT. Translation gives CSAQPQNQPQHF.

Many counts were recorded for this clonotype. The chain carries TRBV20-1 and TRBJ1-2, with D perhaps TRBD1 (5 bases). The CDR3 length is 13 residues. Per germline, CDR1 DFQATT and CDR2 SNEGSKA (reference sequence). Deletions cut 3 bases from V and 6 bases from J, with 14 bases between. The CDR3 DNA reads as TGCAGTGCTAGCGCTTCGGGGCGGGATGGCTACACCTTC. Protein sequence: CSASASGRDGYTF.

V gene TRBV3-1 combines with J gene TRBJ2-3, with D possibly matching TRBD2 (5 bases). The ends were cut back, 0 bases at V and 0 bases at J, with 7 bases in the middle. The CDR3 spans 15 residues. Germline CDR1 and CDR2: LGHDT and YNNKEL (reference sequence). The CDR3 loop reads CASSQDWTSTDTQYF. CDR3 DNA sequence: TGTGCCAGCAGCCAAGATTGGACTAGCACAGATACGCAGTATTTT.

In this sample, this clonotype turned up a few times. V is TRBV7-3 and J is TRBJ2-1; D is possibly TRBD2 (5 bases). The CDR3 runs 14 residues. The germline V gene has CDR1 SGHTA and CDR2 FQGTGA. Trimming removed 1 base at V and 5 bases at J, with 9 bases between. The DNA of the CDR3 is TGTGCCAGCAGCTTAATGGGGAGTCACAATGAGCAGTTCTTC. Amino acid sequence: CASSLMGSHNEQFF. Supplemented by reference TRBV7-3 and TRBJ2-1, the full variable domain reads GAGVSQTPSNKVTEKGKYVELRCDPISGHTALYWYRQSLGQGPEFLIYFQGTGAADDSGLPNDRFFAVRPEGSVSTLKIQRTERGDSAVYLCASSLMGSHNEQFFGPGTRLTVL.

The table lists this clonotype with a few counts. In DNA, the CDR3 is TGTGCCAGTAGTATTGCGGACGAGCAGTACTTC. It translates to CASSIADEQYF. V and J are TRBV19 and TRBJ2-7; D is unresolved. The CDR3 contains 11 residues. Trimming took off 3 bases at V and 5 bases at J, with 5 bases between the two ends. Germline V CDR1 and CDR2: LNHDA, SQIVND (reference sequence).

This clonotype was seen at least ten times. The chain uses TRBV20-1 and TRBJ1-2; 7 bases are a match to TRBD1. Germline trimming cut 3 bases from V and 6 bases from J; bases unmatched to any gene: 4. This CDR3 is 12 amino acids long. Germline V lookup: CDR1 DFQATT, CDR2 SNEGSKA (reference sequence). CDR3 sequence reads: CSARTGRNGYTF. The CDR3 coding sequence is TGCAGTGCTAGGACAGGGAGAAATGGCTACACCTTC.

The sample holds a few counts of this clonotype. This sequence joins TRBV12-3 or TRBV12-4 and TRBJ2-2, with 12 positions matching TRBD1. V lost 6 bases and J lost 4; bases outside the gene matches: 3. CDR3 length equals 15 residues. The CDR3 DNA is TGTGCCAGCAGACTGGGACAGGGGGCCACCGGGGAGCTGTTTTTT. Translating it yields CASRLGQGATGELFF.

V usage is TRBV19 and J usage is TRBJ1-4; unclear D gene. The CDR3 is 16 amino acids. V was pared by 7 bases and J by 5 bases, with 20 bases between. Germline assignment: CDR1 LNHDA and CDR2 SQIVND (reference sequence). The CDR3 sequence is CASTTLGSFANEKLFF. DNA for the CDR3: TGTGCCAGTACCACCTTAGGCAGCTTCGCGAATGAAAAACTGTTTTTT.